Following are 26 T cell receptor beta chains from one sample sequenced in a study of T cell responses to AZD1222 COVID-19 vaccine. Assay used: immunoSEQ multiplex PCR; TCRdb lists only in-frame clones, some missing. The sample holds around 150,000 clones, roughly 90% seen once. Source: peripheral blood, taken on day 0 of AZD1222 vaccination. These receptors all stem from an adult in good health.

The chain uses TRBV28 and TRBJ1-2, with 7 nucleotides matching TRBD1. The V and J ends lost 7 bases and 7 bases, in that order; junction bases with no gene match: 9. Germline V gene lookup returns CDR1 MDHEN and CDR2 SYDVKM. The CDR3 has 13 amino acids. The CDR3 protein is CASIARGRGGYTF. In DNA form, the CDR3 reads TGTGCCAGCATCGCGAGGGGGCGCGGTGGCTACACCTTC.

The chain couples TRBV6-2 or TRBV6-3 to TRBJ1-1, with D maybe TRBD1 (6 bases). The V end lost 2 bases, the J end lost 4 bases, and 17 bases lay between the germline ends. The germline V gene has CDR1 MNHEY and CDR2 SVGEGT. The CDR3 is made up of 16 amino acids. The CDR3 DNA is TGTGCCAGCAGTTACGCGGGGGCGCCCTTCGGCACTGAAGCTTTCTTT. As protein: CASSYAGAPFGTEAFF.

The chain is built from TRBV5-4 and TRBJ2-7; D might be TRBD2 (6 bases). Between the trimmed V and J ends, which lost 4 bases and 3 bases, there was a span of 17 bases. The germline gives CDR1 SGHNT, CDR2 YYREEE (reference sequence). The CDR3 is made up of 15 amino acids. The chain's CDR3 is CASSPLDVADYEQYF. The CDR3 DNA follows: TGTGCCAGCAGCCCACTTGACGTAGCGGACTACGAGCAGTACTTC.

The rearrangement joins TRBV30 to TRBJ2-7, with 7 nucleotides matching TRBD1. From germline, CDR1 is GTSNPN and CDR2 SVGIG (reference sequence). V lost 2 bases, J lost 1 base, and 17 bases stayed unmatched. The CDR3 sequence is 18 residues long. CDR3 DNA: TGTGCCTGGAGTTTTAACCGACTCCCACAGGGGCCGTCCTACGAGCAGTACTTC. Translation: CAWSFNRLPQGPSYEQYF.

The rearrangement links TRBV4-1 to TRBJ1-1; D gene uncertain. Trimming removed 4 bases at V and 0 bases at J, with 9 bases between. Germline V gene sequence: CDR1 MGHRA, CDR2 YSYEKL. The CDR3 contains 14 residues. CDR3 sequence reads: CASSPGRMNTEAFF. The CDR3 region has the DNA TGCGCCAGCAGCCCGGGGAGGATGAACACTGAAGCTTTCTTT.

The V call is TRBV7-8, the J call TRBJ1-1, with D perhaps TRBD1 (6 bases). The CDR3 covers 20 residues. CDR1 SGHVS and CDR2 FQNEAQ come from the germline V gene. The V and J ends lost 0 bases and 1 base respectively, with 24 bases between them. The CDR3 region is CASSLAGQGGPPWANTEAFF. DNA for the CDR3: TGTGCCAGCAGCTTAGCGGGTCAAGGGGGTCCTCCATGGGCGAACACTGAAGCTTTCTTT.

The chain carries TRBV7-3 and TRBJ2-2; the match to TRBD1 covers 7 bases. Germline V gives CDR1 SGHTA, CDR2 FQGTGA. The length of the CDR3 is 15 residues. J lost 7 bases, V lost 4 bases, and 9 bases had no gene match. CDR3 protein: CASSSRTGTNGELFF. DNA for the CDR3: TGTGCCAGCAGCTCCCGGACAGGAACCAACGGGGAGCTGTTTTTT.

The gene calls are TRBV6-5 and TRBJ2-7; 12 positions match TRBD2. Germline CDR1 MNHEY, CDR2 SVGAGI. CDR3 length: 15 amino acids. With V trimmed by 6 bases and J by 5 bases, 8 bases remained unmatched. CDR3 DNA: TGTGCCAGCAGCTTGCTAGCGGGAGGGCGAAACGAGCAGTACTTC. Protein product: CASSLLAGGRNEQYF.

The V call is TRBV6-1, the J call TRBJ2-4; 9 nucleotides line up with TRBD1. Germline V gene sequence: CDR1 MNHNS, CDR2 SASEGT. With 2 bases clipped from V and 2 bases from J, the junction kept 7 bases outside the gene matches. This CDR3 region has 17 residues. This chain's CDR3 is CASSERTGGDSKNIQYF. CDR3 in DNA: TGTGCCAGCAGTGAAAGAACAGGGGGCGATTCCAAAAACATTCAGTACTTC.

The rearrangement links TRBV18 to TRBJ2-7; no reliable D call. V lost 0 bases and J lost 2, with 8 bases in between. Germline V gives CDR1 KGHSH, CDR2 LQKENI. The CDR3 runs 14 residues. The CDR3 DNA sequence: TGTGCCAGCTCACCACCGGCCAGTCCCTACGAGCAGTACTTC. This codes for CASSPPASPYEQYF.

The chain uses TRBV28 and TRBJ1-1, with D hard to call. The CDR3 has 13 residues. Trimming removed 3 bases at V and 8 bases at J, with 13 bases between. Germline V lookup: CDR1 MDHEN, CDR2 SYDVKM. In DNA, the CDR3 is TGTGCCAGCAGTTTGGTAGTAGCTACCGAAGCTTTCTTT. It yields the protein CASSLVVATEAFF.

The rearrangement links TRBV6-1 to TRBJ2-1; D unresolved. Germline lookup yields CDR1 MNHNS and CDR2 SASEGT. The CDR3 is 11 residues long. Trimming took 3 bases from V and 10 from J, leaving 7 bases between them. Written as DNA, the CDR3 is TGTGCCAGCAGTGATAGTCAAGAGCAGTTCTTC. Translating it yields CASSDSQEQFF.

The chain joins TRBV5-1 to TRBJ1-5; no clear D gene. The CDR3 contains 15 residues. Germline V gene lookup returns CDR1 SGHRS and CDR2 YFSETQ. V was shortened by 0 bases and J by 0 bases, with 7 bases between the two germline ends. For the CDR3, the DNA is TGCGCCAGCAGCTTGGCGCCAGATAGCAATCAGCCCCAGCATTTT. Its translation: CASSLAPDSNQPQHF.

This chain links TRBV11-1 with TRBJ1-4, with D uncertain. V was pared by 6 bases and J by 6 bases, with 11 bases between. Germline assignment: CDR1 SGHAT and CDR2 FQDESV (reference sequence). The CDR3 consists of 13 residues. The CDR3 DNA reads as TGTGCCAGCAGTTTGCGGGCCTATGAAAAACTGTTTTTT. Translated, it gives CASSLRAYEKLFF.

A single count supports this clone. The rearrangement links TRBV7-9 to TRBJ1-2; no clear D. V lost 2 bases to trimming and J lost 5 bases, with 21 bases between them. Germline V lookup: CDR1 SEHNR, CDR2 FQNEAQ (reference sequence). This CDR3 has 17 amino acids. CDR3 DNA sequence: TGTGCCAGCAGCTTATCGTCCGGGGATATGGTCTCTTATGGCTACACCTTC. Translated, it gives CASSLSSGDMVSYGYTF. The variable domain in full, with the rest retrieved from reference TRBV7-9 and TRBJ1-2, is DTGVSQNPRHKITKRGQNVTFRCDPISEHNRLYWYRQTLGQGPEFLTYFQNEAQLEKSRLLSDRFSAERPKGSFSTLEIQRTEQGDSAMYLCASSLSSGDMVSYGYTFGSGTRLTVV.

The chain recombines TRBV29-1 with TRBJ1-4, with D hard to call. Germline values: CDR1 SQVTM, CDR2 ANQGSEA. V lost 8 bases and J lost 8, with 18 bases in between. CDR3 size: 13 residues. CDR3 loop: CSTTGTGSEKLFF. The DNA of the CDR3 is TGCAGCACGACGGGAACGGGTAGCGAAAAACTGTTTTTT.

V usage is TRBV9 and J usage is TRBJ2-3; 10 nucleotides line up with TRBD2. V lost 1 base, J lost 1 base, and 0 bases stayed unmatched. The CDR3 sequence is 15 residues long. Germline CDR1 and CDR2: SGDLS and YYNGEE. CDR3 loop: CASSVSGRGTDTQYF. The CDR3 bases are TGTGCCAGCAGCGTAAGCGGGAGGGGCACAGATACGCAGTATTTT.

The chain carries TRBV27 and TRBJ2-2; D perhaps matches TRBD1 (6 bases). Per germline, CDR1 MNHEY and CDR2 SMNVEV (reference sequence). The CDR3 is 14 residues long. V lost 8 bases and J lost 1, with 11 bases in between. The CDR3 sequence: CASQKDRNTGELFF. The DNA of the CDR3 is TGTGCCAGCCAGAAGGACAGGAACACCGGGGAGCTGTTTTTT.

Note on this clone: Other DNA sequences in this specimen translate into the identical CDR3. J is TRBJ1-1 and V is TRBV30; D is unclear. The CDR3 extends over 11 amino acids. Per the germline V gene, CDR1 is GTSNPN and CDR2 is SVGIG (reference sequence). The V gene lost 2 bases and the J gene lost 2 bases, with 3 bases spanning the gap. The CDR3 region has the DNA TGTGCCTGGAGTCGAAACACTGAAGCTTTCTTT. Its translation is CAWSRNTEAFF.

The rearrangement links TRBV19 to TRBJ2-5; TRBD1 agrees at 7 bases. V lost 3 bases and J lost 3; bases outside the gene matches: 13. Germline CDR1 and CDR2: LNHDA and SQIVND (reference sequence). The CDR3 totals 17 residues. CDR3 coding DNA: TGTGCCAGTAGTATGGCGTCCGTCGGACAGGTAAAAGAGACCCAGTACTTC. Translation gives CASSMASVGQVKETQYF.

The chain couples TRBV25-1 to TRBJ1-3, with a possible D match to TRBD1 (5 bases). The germline gives CDR1 MGHDK, CDR2 SYGVNS. The CDR3 length is 16 residues. V was trimmed by 1 base and J by 4 bases, leaving 14 bases between them. The CDR3 protein is CASSESRRGLGNTIYF. CDR3 bases: TGTGCCAGCAGTGAATCCCGAAGGGGCCTGGGAAACACCATATATTTT.

V gene TRBV6-6 combines with J gene TRBJ1-1, with 9 bases aligning to TRBD1. V shed 4 bases and J 7 bases; nucleotides not matched to a gene: 7. The CDR3 is made up of 14 amino acids. Germline CDR1 MNHNY, CDR2 SVGAGI (reference sequence). The CDR3 sequence is CASSLDRGNDEAFF. CDR3 nucleotide sequence: TGTGCCAGCAGTTTGGACAGGGGAAATGATGAAGCTTTCTTT.

This chain joins TRBV28 and TRBJ2-7; 11 bases agree with TRBD2. This CDR3 is 15 amino acids long. Germline V gives CDR1 MDHEN, CDR2 SYDVKM. V lost 6 bases to trimming and J lost 4 bases; unmatched junction nucleotides: 8. The CDR3: CASSPIAGGPYEQYF. The CDR3 region has the DNA TGTGCCAGCAGCCCTATAGCGGGAGGGCCTTACGAGCAGTACTTC.

In this sample, this clone turned up a few times. The chain links TRBV28 to TRBJ1-1; a weak D match, TRBD1 (6 bases). V dropped 6 bases and J dropped 2 bases, with 16 bases sitting between them. The CDR3 has 15 residues. CDR1 MDHEN and CDR2 SYDVKM come from the germline V gene. The CDR3 DNA is TGTGCCAGCAGGTTCCGACAGGAGACAAACACTGAAGCTTTCTTT. This codes for CASRFRQETNTEAFF.

The chain employs TRBV5-1 and TRBJ1-3; tentative D call: TRBD1 (6 bases). The CDR3 extends over 15 amino acids. The ends were cut back, 2 bases at V and 4 bases at J, with 13 bases in the middle. Germline CDR1 SGHRS, CDR2 YFSETQ. The CDR3 sequence: CASSLSGAGGNTIYF. CDR3 bases: TGCGCCAGCAGCTTATCGGGGGCGGGAGGAAACACCATATATTTT.

V usage is TRBV3-1 (or the pseudogene TRBV3-2) and J usage is TRBJ2-5, with 15 bases aligning to TRBD2. Losses at the gene ends were 4 bases for V and 4 bases for J; bases not matched to a gene: 7. The CDR3 spans 17 residues. CDR1 is LGHDT and CDR2 is YNNKEL in the germline V gene (reference sequence). Here the CDR3 reads CASSRRTSGRGTETQYF. The CDR3 DNA reads TGTGCCAGCAGCCGCCGGACTAGCGGGAGGGGGACAGAGACCCAGTACTTC.